This record covers a single T cell receptor beta chain. Which antigen it targets is not known. Per-base qualities were not stored, and no clone one base away is much larger. In light of the paper, this sample's time point label describes: peripheral blood 6 weeks after treatment start. A cohort of more than 25 patients with locally advanced or metastatic urothelial carcinoma, treated at Memorial Sloan Kettering on a trial protocol, was included. Peripheral blood mononuclear cells were collected from each patient pretreatment and during treatment, giving between 1 and 8 total time points per patient. The Qiagen DNeasy Blood extraction kit was used to purify genomic DNA from total PBMCs and tumor samples. PBMCs were collected pretreatment and during treatment, and were isolated and stored as previously described. This specimen belongs to a study of PD-L1 blockade in urothelial cancer (dated by TCRdb to 2017 to 2019). Study-level background: Therapy was started in the mid-2010s for all patients, and atezolizumab 1,200 mg was administered intravenously every 3 weeks. About 90% of the roughly 29 patients were identified as males with urothelial cancer of bladder origin, and a prior smoking history was reported by 18 of 29 patients. An ECOG performance status of 0 or 1 was recorded for the patients, and 0 to 3 prior chemotherapy regimens had been received by the patients. Blood samples were analyzed at two time points: 3 weeks after treatment start (second dose) and 6 weeks after treatment start. Blood samples gave median yields of around 150,000 T cells and 80,000 or so unique TCRs, along with a median clonality of approximately 0.084. The study was an exploratory multi-omic analysis of somatic, immune and clinical correlates of response to PD-L1 blockade with atezolizumab in urothelial cancer. Pretreatment tumor samples, along with matched peripheral blood collected serially before and after atezolizumab treatment, underwent TCR sequencing. Progression-free survival longer than 6 months counted as durable clinical benefit, and TCR features were additionally tested against both progression-free and overall survival. Whole exome sequencing and RNA sequencing of pretreatment tumors were performed alongside TCR sequencing in the same patients. Durable clinical benefit was achieved by nine patients but not by the remaining 20. Under 30 patients had pretreatment blood TCR-seq, approximately 24 had at least one posttreatment blood collection, and approximately 24 had tumor TCR-seq.

The investigation overall reported the following: At 3 weeks after the start of treatment, tumor-associated TCR clones in peripheral blood had expanded more in patients with durable benefit (n ≈ 24, p = 0.022). Because the sample size was small (n ≈ 30) and many exploratory analyses were performed, the results are intended to be hypothesis-generating. Improved progression-free and overall survival was found to be associated with pretreatment peripheral blood TCR clonality below the median.

Synthetic TCR analog templates were spiked into each PCR to estimate absolute template abundance from read counts. The immunoSEQ assay used bias-controlled V and J gene primers to amplify TCRbeta CDR3 regions from genomic DNA. Sequencing of rearranged TCRbeta segments was performed at approximately 20X coverage. Regarding the original processing steps: Sequencing errors were corrected by clustering, and CDR3s were annotated against IMGT so that V, D and J genes could be assigned. Out-of-frame and stop-codon sequences were excluded, and only productive TCRbeta rearrangements were used in downstream analyses. Clonality was calculated as one minus the Shannon entropy normalized by the log of the number of unique productive sequences. Clones differing between time points or between blood and tumor were identified using Fisher's exact test with Benjamini-Hochberg correction, with an adjusted p below 0.01 applied as the threshold. TCRdb took this table from immuneACCESS and kept in-frame rearrangements with V and J called. Such tables lack part of the clones; where checked against another copy, unresolved V genes explain under half of the gap, and the rest is unexplained. That table furnishes V, J and clone size, whereas the DNA furnished D and trimming. The sample table contains roughly 46,000 clones; only one count was recorded for 70% to 90% of them. In total, the top ten clones hold 1.9% of the sample.

The sequence was collected from a man in his forties or fifties with urothelial cancer. Source: PBMCs, taken around atezolizumab (anti-PD-L1) treatment.

The encoded CDR3 is CASSHLGQTSSGANVLTF. The sequenced DNA: TGCGCCAGCAGCCACCTTGGACAGACGAGCTCTGGGGCCAACGTCCTGACTTTC. Recombination connected TRBV5-1 to TRBJ2-6; TRBD1 is a possible D gene, resting on 6 matching bases. The CDR3 measures 18 amino acids from cysteine to phenylalanine. The only DNA kept is the CDR3, 54 bases in frame from the first base. CDR1 and CDR2 (SGHRS, YFSETQ) derive from the germline V gene. The V end loses 4 bases and the J end loses 0 bases, and a stretch of 17 bases separates them.